The entry that follows covers one T cell receptor (beta chain) sequence. The target antigen is unknown. The data are from a study of CD8 T cell repertoires and HIV-1 epitope variants. Sequencing was performed with immunoSEQ multiplex PCR; in TCRdb, only in-frame clones are kept and a portion is missing. Of fewer than 6,500 clones in the sample, around 62% are singletons; the top ten hold about 45%. The CDR3 covers 12 residues. Trimming stripped 2 bases from V and 11 bases from J, with 12 bases between. CDR1 and CDR2 from the germline V gene are MNHEY and SVGAGI. Sequenced sample: cultured CD8+ T cells derived from PBMCs. The origin of this receptor is a male donor with HIV. The genes are TRBV6-5 and TRBJ1-1; D may be TRBD1 (5 bases). The CDR3 sequence: CASSYRGSMAFF. The CDR3 DNA reads TGTGCCAGCAGTTACCGGGGCAGCATGGCTTTCTTT.